The 20 T cell receptor beta chains below were found in one sample sequenced in a study of vaccination and CD4 T cells after COVID-19 (dated by TCRdb to 2021 to 2024). No antigen has been identified for these receptors. The protocol used for the library was PCR. The run used an Illumina iSeq 100. DNA from cultured CD4+ T cells underwent TCR sequencing with the Oncomine TCR Beta short-read assay at the Johns Hopkins FTIC core. TCRdb reworked the public reads: Q25 trimming with fastp, MiXCR clone assembly, productive beta chains retained. Rows with one shared CDR3 protein collapse into an entry with the most common genes and DNA. Here the sample has 8,100 or so distinct CDR3 sequences; about 46% occur a single time. The ten largest account for around 21% of the sample. Reading the label with the study, this specimen's treatment or condition is: roughly ten-day PBMC culture with coronavirus spike peptide pools or control peptides (ViraFEST assay).

Sequencing used CD4+ T cells from blood, cultured in vitro. These receptors were collected from a human donor who had recovered from COVID-19.

Only a few counts were recorded for this clonotype. This chain connects TRBV20-1 to TRBJ2-5; either TRBD1 or TRBD2 may fit D (5 bases each). There are 13 residues in the CDR3. Trimming pared 5 bases from V and 10 bases from J, leaving 20 bases between. Germline V gene sequence: CDR1 DFQATT, CDR2 SNEGSKA (reference sequence). CDR3 protein: CSAGLGVASGQYF. CDR3 DNA sequence: TGCAGTGCTGGCCTAGGGGTAGCGAGCGGCCAGTACTTC.

The chain has TRBV19 and TRBJ1-1; D not certain. This CDR3 comprises 14 residues. Germline V lookup: CDR1 LNHDA, CDR2 SQIVND (reference sequence). Trimming removed 6 bases at V and 7 bases at J, with 18 bases between. DNA of the CDR3: TGTGCCAGTAGACGGGCCGCGGGGAGGGTTGAAGCTTTCTTT. Translated: CASRRAAGRVEAFF.

This clonotype was counted only a few times. The chain has TRBV7-8 and TRBJ2-7; a weak D match, TRBD2 (6 bases). Germline V gene lookup returns CDR1 SGHVS and CDR2 FQNEAQ. CDR3 size: 16 residues. The germline V and J ends were trimmed by 5 bases and 4 bases, with 21 bases remaining between them. The CDR3 DNA reads as TGTGCCAGCAGCCCCACCCTCTCCGCGGGGAGTTACGAGCAGTACTTC. Amino acids: CASSPTLSAGSYEQYF.

J is TRBJ1-2 and V is TRBV7-9, with TRBD1 identical over 8 bases. This CDR3 has 14 amino acids. J lost 4 bases, V lost 1 base, and 2 bases had no gene match. Germline V lookup: CDR1 SEHNR, CDR2 FQNEAQ (reference sequence). The DNA for the CDR3 is TGTGCCAGCAGCTTAGGACAGGGGATCTATGGCTACACCTTC. As protein: CASSLGQGIYGYTF. Based on the CDR3 plus reference TRBV7-9 and TRBJ1-2, the full variable domain is DTGVSQNPRHKITKRGQNVTFRCDPISEHNRLYWYRQTLGQGPEFLTYFQNEAQLEKSRLLSDRFSAERPKGSFSTLEIQRTEQGDSAMYLCASSLGQGIYGYTFGSGTRLTVV.

This clonotype appeared a single time. The chain has TRBV7-3 and TRBJ1-2; perhaps TRBD1 as D (5 bases). CDR1 SGHTA and CDR2 FQGTGA come from the germline V gene. The CDR3 consists of 13 residues. V was trimmed by 4 bases and J by 7 bases, leaving 13 bases between them. The CDR3 loop reads CASSSPGGVGYTF. Written as DNA, the CDR3 is TGTGCCAGCAGCTCCCCTGGGGGGGTTGGCTACACCTTC.

The chain carries TRBV6-7 and TRBJ1-5; D is possibly TRBD1 (6 bases). TRBV6-7 carries the ORF label, with uncertain function. The CDR3 has 17 amino acids. The V end was cut by 6 bases, the J end by 2 bases, with 20 bases between. The CDR3 is CASRARSGGKGNQPQHF. The CDR3 DNA is TGTGCCAGCAGAGCTCGTTCGGGGGGCAAGGGCAATCAGCCCCAGCATTTT.

The V and J genes are TRBV12-3 or TRBV12-4 and TRBJ2-2; 10 nucleotides agree with TRBD1. The CDR3 contains 15 residues. Germline trimming cut 7 bases from V and 3 bases from J; bases unmatched to any gene: 5. The CDR3 spells CASTPGQGYTGELFF. CDR3 coding DNA: TGTGCCAGCACCCCGGGACAGGGGTACACCGGGGAGCTGTTTTTT.

The V call is TRBV12-3 or TRBV12-4, the J call TRBJ1-3; D gene unclear. The ends were cut back, 3 bases at V and 0 bases at J, with 9 bases in the middle. The CDR3 has 15 amino acids. CDR3 sequence: CASSFPSTSGNTIYF. For the CDR3, the DNA is TGTGCCAGCAGTTTTCCCAGTACCTCTGGAAACACCATATATTTT.

This clonotype was seen more than once but under ten times. J is TRBJ1-2 and V is TRBV7-9, with 8 bases lining up with TRBD1. CDR3 size: 15 residues. V lost 5 bases, J lost 1 base, and 6 bases stayed unmatched. Germline-derived CDR1 and CDR2 are SEHNR and FQNEAQ (reference sequence). The CDR3 DNA is TGTGCCAGCAGCGCCCCAGGGGGCGATAACTATGGCTACACCTTC. It yields the protein CASSAPGGDNYGYTF. Full variable domain (missing parts from reference TRBV7-9 and TRBJ1-2): DTGVSQNPRHKITKRGQNVTFRCDPISEHNRLYWYRQTLGQGPEFLTYFQNEAQLEKSRLLSDRFSAERPKGSFSTLEIQRTEQGDSAMYLCASSAPGGDNYGYTFGSGTRLTVV.

This rearrangement joins TRBV6-1 to TRBJ2-3; 8 bases agree with TRBD2. The germline CDR1 and CDR2 sequences are MNHNS and SASEGT. V dropped 6 bases and J dropped 7; count of bases not matched to a gene: 3. The CDR3 has 12 amino acids. The CDR3 nucleotides read TGTGCCAGCAGGCCGGGGGGGTATACGCAGTATTTT. Translation gives CASRPGGYTQYF.

The V gene is TRBV7-2, the J gene TRBJ1-5; 7 bases match TRBD1. This CDR3 comprises 16 residues. With V trimmed by 4 bases and J by 5 bases, 11 bases remained unmatched. Germline values: CDR1 SGHTA, CDR2 FQGNSA. The CDR3 loop reads CASSSGLGGGHQPQHF. CDR3 DNA: TGTGCCAGCAGCTCCGGACTTGGAGGGGGCCATCAGCCCCAGCATTTT.

This sequence joins TRBV16 and TRBJ1-1; no reliable D call. The V gene's germline CDR1 is KGHSY and CDR2 FQNENV. This CDR3 has 14 amino acids. V gave up 4 bases and J gave up 1 base, with 10 bases separating them. The CDR3 region has the DNA TGTGCCAGCAGCCTAAACCCTGGGAACACTGAAGCTTTCTTT. It specifies CASSLNPGNTEAFF.

The chain employs TRBV20-1 and TRBJ2-3; 11 positions match TRBD2. CDR1 and CDR2 (germline): DFQATT, SNEGSKA (reference sequence). This CDR3 has 14 residues. J was trimmed by 4 bases and V by 2 bases; bases with no gene match: 2. Here the CDR3 DNA reads TGCAGTGCTAGAACTAGCGGGGGCCCAGATACGCAGTATTTT. It specifies CSARTSGGPDTQYF.

The chain links TRBV15 to TRBJ2-7; D gene unclear. The CDR3 totals 13 residues. V was pared by 0 bases and J by 4 bases, with 7 bases between. The germline gives CDR1 LNHNV, CDR2 YYDKDF (reference sequence). This CDR3 is CATSREGLYEQYF. The CDR3 bases are TGTGCCACCAGCAGAGAGGGGTTGTACGAGCAGTACTTC.

This chain joins TRBV7-9 and TRBJ2-1, with D perhaps TRBD2 (6 bases). Germline CDR1 reads SEHNR; CDR2 reads FQNEAQ (reference sequence). The CDR3 is 14 amino acids. V gave up 11 bases and J gave up 6 bases, with 20 bases separating them. Here the CDR3 DNA reads TGTGCCGGATCCGTCGGACTAAGTGGCAATGAGCAGTTCTTC. Translation: CAGSVGLSGNEQFF.

This chain uses TRBV30 with TRBJ1-1, with 9 bases identical to TRBD1. The CDR3 runs to 12 residues. Germline lookup yields CDR1 GTSNPN and CDR2 SVGIG (reference sequence). V shed 8 bases, J shed 5 bases, and the junction held 6 bases outside the gene matches. The DNA for the CDR3 is TGTGCCCACGGACAGGGGTCGACTGAAGCTTTCTTT. This translates into CAHGQGSTEAFF.

CDR3 residues: CASSQDTGQPQHF. The CDR3 region has the DNA TGTGCCAGCAGCCAAGATACCGGTCAGCCCCAGCATTTT. The rearrangement uses TRBV4-2 and TRBJ1-5, with unresolved D. Trimming took off 0 bases at V and 6 bases at J, with 6 bases between the two ends. There are 13 residues in the CDR3. Germline-derived CDR1 and CDR2 are LGHNA and YNFKEQ.

The chain recombines TRBV5-8 with TRBJ2-1; D is uncertain. The CDR3 has 14 residues. Germline V gene lookup returns CDR1 SGHTS and CDR2 YDEGEE. The V end was cut by 4 bases, the J end by 3 bases, with 11 bases between. The CDR3: CASSRLRNYNEQFF. The CDR3 coding sequence is TGTGCCAGCAGCCGCCTCAGGAACTACAATGAGCAGTTCTTC.

The chain uses TRBV27 and TRBJ2-7; D might be TRBD2 (5 bases). The CDR3 covers 12 residues. V lost 4 bases, J lost 4 bases, and 8 bases lay in between. Germline V gene lookup returns CDR1 MNHEY and CDR2 SMNVEV (reference sequence). CDR3 nucleotide sequence: TGTGCCAGCAGTTCCGAGGGATACGAGCAGTACTTC. The encoded protein is CASSSEGYEQYF.

The chain combines TRBV28 with TRBJ1-1; D is uncertain. V lost 4 bases and J 1 base, leaving 10 bases between the germline ends. This CDR3 region has 14 residues. Germline V gene data show CDR1 as MDHEN and CDR2 as SYDVKM. In nucleotides, the CDR3 is TGTGCCAGCAGTTCCCCCGGGCAGAACACTGAAGCTTTCTTT. It translates to CASSSPGQNTEAFF. The whole variable domain, filled in from reference TRBV28 and TRBJ1-1, reads DVKVTQSSRYLVKRTGEKVFLECVQDMDHENMFWYRQDPGLGLRLIYFSYDVKMKEKGDIPEGYSVSREKKERFSLILESASTNQTSMYLCASSSPGQNTEAFFGQGTRLTVV.